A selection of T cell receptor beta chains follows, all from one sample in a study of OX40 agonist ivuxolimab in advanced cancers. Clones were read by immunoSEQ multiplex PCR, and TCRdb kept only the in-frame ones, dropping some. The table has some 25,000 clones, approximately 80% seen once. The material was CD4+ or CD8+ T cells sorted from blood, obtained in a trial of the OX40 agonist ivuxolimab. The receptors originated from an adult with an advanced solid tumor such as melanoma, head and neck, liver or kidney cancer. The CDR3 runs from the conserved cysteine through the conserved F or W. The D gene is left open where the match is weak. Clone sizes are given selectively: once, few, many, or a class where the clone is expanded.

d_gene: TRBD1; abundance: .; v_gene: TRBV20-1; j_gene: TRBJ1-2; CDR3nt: TGCAGTGCCTCGACAGGGAATGGCTACACCTTC; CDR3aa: CSASTGNGYTF
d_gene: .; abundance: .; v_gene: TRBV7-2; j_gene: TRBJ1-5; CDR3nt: TGTGCCAGCAGCTTAGCCGAGGTGCAGCCCCAGCATTTT; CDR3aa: CASSLAEVQPQHF
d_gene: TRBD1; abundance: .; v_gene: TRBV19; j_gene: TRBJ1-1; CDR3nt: TGTGCCAGTAGACAGGGGGCCGTGAACACTGAAGCTTTCTTT; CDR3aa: CASRQGAVNTEAFF
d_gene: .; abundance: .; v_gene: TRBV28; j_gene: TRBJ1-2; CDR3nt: TGTGCCAGCAGTTTAGAGGCTGCGGGTTATGGCTACACCTTC; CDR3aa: CASSLEAAGYGYTF
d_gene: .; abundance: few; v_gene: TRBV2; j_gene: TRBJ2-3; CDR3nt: TGTGCCAGCAGTCCTCTTGGGGCAGATACGCAGTATTTT; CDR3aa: CASSPLGADTQYF
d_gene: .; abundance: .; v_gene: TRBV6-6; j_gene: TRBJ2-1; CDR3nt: TGTGCCAGCAGCGATGAGCGGACGGCCAAGGAGTTCTTC; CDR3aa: CASSDERTAKEFF
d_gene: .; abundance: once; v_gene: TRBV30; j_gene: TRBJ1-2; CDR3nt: TGTGCCTGGAGTAACGCAGGCTATGGCTACACCTTC; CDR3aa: CAWSNAGYGYTF
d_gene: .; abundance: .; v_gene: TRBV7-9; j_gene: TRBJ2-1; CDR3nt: TGTGCCAGCAGCTTAGCACTGAACAATGAGCAGTTCTTC; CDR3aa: CASSLALNNEQFF
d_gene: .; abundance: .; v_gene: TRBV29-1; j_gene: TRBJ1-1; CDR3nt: TGCGGGGAGCAGGGCGCGGGGAACACTGAAGCTTTCTTT; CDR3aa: CGEQGAGNTEAFF
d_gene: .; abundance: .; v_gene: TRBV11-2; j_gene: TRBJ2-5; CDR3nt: TGTGCCAGCAGCTTAGGACAGGCCCAAGAGACCCAGTACTTC; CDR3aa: CASSLGQAQETQYF
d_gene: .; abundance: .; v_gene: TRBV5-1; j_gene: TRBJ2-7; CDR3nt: TGCGCCAGCAGCCCCGACAGCTACGAGCAGTACTTC; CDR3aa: CASSPDSYEQYF
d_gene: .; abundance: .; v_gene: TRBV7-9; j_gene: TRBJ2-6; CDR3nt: TGTGCCAGCAGCCCTAACTTGTGGGCTTCCCGCTCTGGGGCCAACGTCCTGACTTTC; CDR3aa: CASSPNLWASRSGANVLTF
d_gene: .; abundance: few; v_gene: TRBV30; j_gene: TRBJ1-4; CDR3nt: TGTGCCTGGAGTGTAAAAATTCAGGGATTGAGAAAACTGTTTTTT; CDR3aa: CAWSVKIQGLRKLFF
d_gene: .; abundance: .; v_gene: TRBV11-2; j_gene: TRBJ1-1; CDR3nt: TGTGCCAGCAGCTTAGATCTCACTGAAGCTTTCTTT; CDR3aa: CASSLDLTEAFF
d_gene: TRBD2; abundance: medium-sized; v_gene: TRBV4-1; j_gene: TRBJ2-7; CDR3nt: TGCGCCAGCAGCCCCCGGGGAGGGGACGAGCAGTACTTC; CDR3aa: CASSPRGGDEQYF
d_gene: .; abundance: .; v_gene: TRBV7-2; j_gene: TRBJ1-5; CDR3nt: TGTGCCAGCAGCTTAGTGAGCAATCAGCCCCAGCATTTT; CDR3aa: CASSLVSNQPQHF
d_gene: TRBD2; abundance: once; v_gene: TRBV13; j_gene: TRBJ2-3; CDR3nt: TGTGCCAGCAGCTTAGTGGGGCTAGCGGGAGACACAGATACGCAGTATTTT; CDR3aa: CASSLVGLAGDTDTQYF
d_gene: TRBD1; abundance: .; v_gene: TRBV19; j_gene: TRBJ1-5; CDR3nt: TGTGCCAGTAGTATACGACCGGGACAGCGAATTTTTAGCAATCAGCCCCAGCATTTT; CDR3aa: CASSIRPGQRIFSNQPQHF
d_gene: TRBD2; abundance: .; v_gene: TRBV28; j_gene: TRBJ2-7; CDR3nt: TGTGCCAGCAGGAATAATGGACTAGCCCGGTACGAGCAGTACTTC; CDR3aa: CASRNNGLARYEQYF
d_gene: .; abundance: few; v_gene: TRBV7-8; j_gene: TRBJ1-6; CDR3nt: TGTGCCAGCAGCTTTTCTAATTCACCCCTCCACTTT; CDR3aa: CASSFSNSPLHF
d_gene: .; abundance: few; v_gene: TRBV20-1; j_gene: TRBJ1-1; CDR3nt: TGCAGTGCTAGGCCGAGAACTGAAGCTTTCTTT; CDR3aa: CSARPRTEAFF
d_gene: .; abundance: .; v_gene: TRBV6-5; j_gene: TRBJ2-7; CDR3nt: TGTGCCAGCAGTCCACGAAACGAGCAGTACTTC; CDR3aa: CASSPRNEQYF
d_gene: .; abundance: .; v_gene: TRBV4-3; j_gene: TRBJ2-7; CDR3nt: TGCGCCAGCAGCCGCGCCCAGGATGGGTCTTACGAGCAGTACTTC; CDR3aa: CASSRAQDGSYEQYF
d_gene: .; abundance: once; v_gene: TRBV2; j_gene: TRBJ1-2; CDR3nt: TGTGCCAGCAGGGTGGACCACTTCCCTAACTATGGCTACACCTTC; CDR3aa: CASRVDHFPNYGYTF
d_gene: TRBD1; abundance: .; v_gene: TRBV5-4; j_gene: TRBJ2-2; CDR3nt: TGTGCCAGCAGGGACGGACAGGGGGCAACCGGGGAGCTGTTTTTT; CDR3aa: CASRDGQGATGELFF
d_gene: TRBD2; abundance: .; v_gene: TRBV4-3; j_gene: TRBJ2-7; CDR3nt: TGCGCCAGCAGCCAAGATCACGGGGGGGCCACCTACGAGCAGTACTTC; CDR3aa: CASSQDHGGATYEQYF
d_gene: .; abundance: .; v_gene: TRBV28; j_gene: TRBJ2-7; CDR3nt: TGTGCCAGCAGACCGGCGACAGTCCCGTCCTACGAGCAGTACTTC; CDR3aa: CASRPATVPSYEQYF
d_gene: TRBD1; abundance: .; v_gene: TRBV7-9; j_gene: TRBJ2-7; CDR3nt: TGTGCCAGCAGCTCAGGACAGGGTGCATGGTACTTC; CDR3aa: CASSSGQGAWYF
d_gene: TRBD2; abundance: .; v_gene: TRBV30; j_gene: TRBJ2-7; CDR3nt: TGTGCCTGGAGTGTGGGACTAGCGGGATACGAGCAGTACTTC; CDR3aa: CAWSVGLAGYEQYF
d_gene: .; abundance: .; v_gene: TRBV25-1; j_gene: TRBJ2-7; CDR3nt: TGTGCCAGCAGTGATAGGCATCCGTTCTACGAGCAGTACTTC; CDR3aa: CASSDRHPFYEQYF
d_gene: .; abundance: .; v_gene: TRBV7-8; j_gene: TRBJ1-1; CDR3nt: TGTGCCACGTTAGCCGGGGTCCTGAACACTGAAGCTTTCTTT; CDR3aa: CATLAGVLNTEAFF
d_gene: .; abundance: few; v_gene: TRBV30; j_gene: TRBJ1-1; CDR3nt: TGTGCCTGGAGTGCAGGGGTTAACACTGAAGCTTTCTTT; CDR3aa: CAWSAGVNTEAFF
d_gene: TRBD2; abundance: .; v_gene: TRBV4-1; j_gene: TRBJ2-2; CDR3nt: TGCGCCAGCAAGCGGGGGCCTCCCACCGGGGAGCTGTTTTTT; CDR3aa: CASKRGPPTGELFF
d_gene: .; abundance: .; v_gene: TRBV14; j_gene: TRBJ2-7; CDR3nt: TGTGCCAGCAGTGTAACTGGCAGGCCCGGTCCGTTCTCCTACGAGCAGTACTTC; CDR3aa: CASSVTGRPGPFSYEQYF
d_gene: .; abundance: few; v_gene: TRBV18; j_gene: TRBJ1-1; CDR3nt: TGTGCCAGCTCACCAGAGGGAAGTAGGACTGAAGCTTTCTTT; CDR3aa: CASSPEGSRTEAFF
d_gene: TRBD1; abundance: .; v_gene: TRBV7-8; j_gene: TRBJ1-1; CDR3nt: TGTGCCAGCAGCTTAGCGAACAGGGGGAGGACTGAAGCTTTCTTT; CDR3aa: CASSLANRGRTEAFF
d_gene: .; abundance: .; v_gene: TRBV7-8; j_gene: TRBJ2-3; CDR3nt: TGTGCCAGCAGCAGACCGGGCCCCGAGGAAGATACGCAGTATTTT; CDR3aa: CASSRPGPEEDTQYF